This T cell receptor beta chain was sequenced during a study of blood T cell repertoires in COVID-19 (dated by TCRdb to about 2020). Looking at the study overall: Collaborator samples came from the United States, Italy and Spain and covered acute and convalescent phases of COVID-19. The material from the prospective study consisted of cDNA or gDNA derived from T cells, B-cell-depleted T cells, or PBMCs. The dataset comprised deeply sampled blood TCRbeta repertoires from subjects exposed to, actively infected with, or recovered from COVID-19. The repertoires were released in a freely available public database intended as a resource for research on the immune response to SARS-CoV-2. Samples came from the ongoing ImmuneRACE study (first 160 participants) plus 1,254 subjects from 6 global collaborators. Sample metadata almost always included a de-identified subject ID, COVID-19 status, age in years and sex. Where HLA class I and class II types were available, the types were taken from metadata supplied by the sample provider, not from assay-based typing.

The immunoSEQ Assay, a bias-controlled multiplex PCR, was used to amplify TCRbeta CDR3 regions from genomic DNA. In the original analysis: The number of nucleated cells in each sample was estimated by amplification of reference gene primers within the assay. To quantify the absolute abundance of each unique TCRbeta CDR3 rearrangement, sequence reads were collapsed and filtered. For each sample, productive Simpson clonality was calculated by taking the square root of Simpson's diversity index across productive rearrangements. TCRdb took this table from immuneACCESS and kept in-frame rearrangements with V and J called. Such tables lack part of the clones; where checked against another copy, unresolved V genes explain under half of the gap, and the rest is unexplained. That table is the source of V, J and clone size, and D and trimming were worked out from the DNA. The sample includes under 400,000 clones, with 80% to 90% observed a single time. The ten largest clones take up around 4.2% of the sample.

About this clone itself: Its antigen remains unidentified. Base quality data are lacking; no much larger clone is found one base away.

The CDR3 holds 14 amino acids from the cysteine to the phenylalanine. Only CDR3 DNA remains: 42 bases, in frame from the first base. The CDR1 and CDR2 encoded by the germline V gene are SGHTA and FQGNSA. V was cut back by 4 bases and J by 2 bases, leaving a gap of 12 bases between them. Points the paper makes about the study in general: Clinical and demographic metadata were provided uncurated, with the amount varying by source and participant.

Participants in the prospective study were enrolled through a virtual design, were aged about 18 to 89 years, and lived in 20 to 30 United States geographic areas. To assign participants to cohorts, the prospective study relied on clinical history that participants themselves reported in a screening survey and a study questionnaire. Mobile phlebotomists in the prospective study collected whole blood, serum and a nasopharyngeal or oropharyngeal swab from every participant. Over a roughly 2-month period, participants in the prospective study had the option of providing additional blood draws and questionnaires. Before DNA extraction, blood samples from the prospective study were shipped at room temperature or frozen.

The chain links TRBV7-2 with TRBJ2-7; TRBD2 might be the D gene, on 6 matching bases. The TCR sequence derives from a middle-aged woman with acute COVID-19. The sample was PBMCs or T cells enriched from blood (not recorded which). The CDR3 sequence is CASSSGWGAYEQYF. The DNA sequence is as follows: TGTGCCAGCAGCTCTGGTTGGGGGGCCTACGAGCAGTACTTC.